This TCR beta chain was found in a study of tumor and adjacent non-tumor tissue in lung cancer. On the study more broadly: Patients were aged roughly 31 to 76, approximately ten men and 5 women, stage I to III. Study results and limitations: TCR diversity was significantly greater in tumor than normal lung tissue. Normal lung showed higher cumulative top 100 clone frequency than tumor. Higher tumor TCR diversity was associated with shorter survival.

For this clonotype: No antigen is known for it.

RNA was extracted from bulk tissue without any cell sorting. The normal lung tissue was taken more than 3 cm from the tumor edge. The library came from three nested PCR rounds adapted from ARM-PCR protocols. One entry per CDR3 protein, called by TCRdb with MiXCR from the multiplex PCR reads. The data contain about 50,000 distinct CDR3 sequences, around three quarters of them singletons. Looked up from germline, CDR1 is MNHEY and CDR2 is SVGAGI. Trimming pared 4 bases from V and 16 bases from J, leaving 26 bases between. CDR3 length: 15 residues. This clonotype originated in a woman aged 60-70 years with non-small cell lung cancer. The source material was distant non-tumor lung tissue. The V and J genes are TRBV6-5 and TRBJ2-1, with TRBD2 as a possible D gene (6 bases). The CDR3 bases are TGTGCCAGCAGTTTGGAGGGAGGACCCTACAATGGGCACTTCTTC. It yields the protein CASSLEGGPYNGHFF.